The 15 T cell receptor beta chains given below trace back to one sample, sequenced in a study of T-cell memory formation after mild COVID-19. TCRdb reprocessed the 5' RACE reads via MiXCR and lists one record per CDR3 protein. The data show about 340,000 distinct CDR3 sequences, with approximately 13% seen just once and 20% to 25% held by the top ten. The sample was PBMCs or a T cell subset sorted from them (not recorded which). Receptors were obtained from a man aged 18 to 35 who had mild COVID-19 (a few samples of this study predate the infection). Cell type and time point are not known.

This clonotype was recorded a few times. The chain joins TRBV3-1 to TRBJ2-7; D not certain. The germline V gene has CDR1 LGHDT and CDR2 YNNKEL (reference sequence). The CDR3 loop spans 14 amino acids. V was cut by 1 base and J by 4 bases, with 11 bases left in between. The CDR3 DNA is TGTGCCAGCAGCCAAGCCTTCACCTATTACGAGCAGTACTTC. Residues: CASSQAFTYYEQYF.

This clonotype was picked up a small number of times. The genes are TRBV28 and TRBJ2-7; D uncertain. The germline CDR1 and CDR2 sequences are MDHEN and SYDVKM. The CDR3 is made up of 12 amino acids. Trimming removed 5 bases from V and 4 bases from J, with 9 bases in between. CDR3 protein: CASSKKGYEQYV. CDR3 in DNA: TGTGCCAGCAGTAAAAAGGGTTACGAGCAGTACGTC.

J is TRBJ2-3 and V is TRBV2, with TRBD2 matching 14 bases. The CDR3 covers 14 residues. The junction had 4 bases not matched to a gene; V was cut back by 6 bases and J by 8 bases. Germline CDR1 is SNHLY and CDR2 is FYNNEI. DNA of the CDR3: TGTGCCAGCAGGACTAGCGGGGGGGCCACTACGCAGTATTTT. Translated: CASRTSGGATTQYF.

This clonotype appeared a few times. The chain employs TRBV28 and TRBJ2-1, with 7 bases matching TRBD1. Germline V gene data show CDR1 as MDHEN and CDR2 as SYDVKM. Trimming took 4 bases from V and 0 from J; bases not matched to a gene: 9. The CDR3 spans 17 residues. As DNA, the CDR3 is TGTGCCAGCAGTTCTAGGACAGGACGGAGCTCCTACAATGAGCAGTTCTTC. Its protein is CASSSRTGRSSYNEQFF.

This clonotype was found many times. V usage is TRBV20-1 and J usage is TRBJ1-1; D is unclear. Trimming stripped 3 bases from V and 4 bases from J, with 15 bases between. CDR1 and CDR2 (germline): DFQATT, SNEGSKA (reference sequence). CDR3 length: 14 amino acids. The CDR3 nucleotides read TGCAGTGCTAGTCGGGCTAGGGCGTCCACTGAAGCTTTCTTT. Translating gives CSASRARASTEAFF.

V gene TRBV7-9 combines with J gene TRBJ2-2; D uncertain. CDR1 and CDR2 (germline): SEHNR, FQNEAQ (reference sequence). CDR3 size: 13 residues. V shed 5 bases and J shed 5 bases, with 9 bases lying between them. The chain's CDR3 is CASSNERTGELFF. CDR3 bases: TGTGCCAGCAGCAATGAGAGGACCGGGGAGCTGTTTTTT.

This clonotype has only a few counts. V is TRBV28 and J is TRBJ2-3; the match to TRBD2 covers 11 bases. This CDR3 has 16 residues. Unmatched junction bases numbered 10, after V lost 3 bases and J lost 8 bases. The germline gives CDR1 MDHEN, CDR2 SYDVKM. Here the CDR3 DNA reads TGTGCCAGCAGTTTTTTTAGCGGGGGGGAAGGTGGTACGCAGTATTTT. Protein product: CASSFFSGGEGGTQYF.

The rearrangement uses TRBV20-1 and TRBJ2-3, with 15 bases matching TRBD2. Germline CDR1 reads DFQATT; CDR2 reads SNEGSKA (reference sequence). This CDR3 region has 17 residues. After removal of 6 bases from V and 0 bases from J, the junction contained 7 bases not matched to a gene. CDR3 sequence: CSAPGTSGGFSTDTQYF. Written as DNA, the CDR3 is TGCAGTGCCCCCGGGACTAGCGGGGGGTTTAGCACAGATACGCAGTATTTT.

This clonotype has a count of ten or more. CDR3 coding DNA: TGTGCCAGCAGCTTGTTACAGGCCAATGAGCAGTTCTTC. Its protein product is CASSLLQANEQFF. V usage is TRBV7-2 and J usage is TRBJ2-1; a weak D match, TRBD1 (5 bases). Germline V gives CDR1 SGHTA, CDR2 FQGNSA. Trimming cost V 3 bases and J 6 bases, with 9 bases left between them. This CDR3 has 13 residues.

V usage is TRBV29-1 and J usage is TRBJ1-1; 7 bases fit TRBD1. The germline gives CDR1 SQVTM, CDR2 ANQGSEA. The CDR3 runs 13 residues. Losses at the gene ends were 4 bases for V and 5 bases for J; bases not matched to a gene: 7. The CDR3 DNA reads TGCAGCGTTGTGCAGGGGGGGCCGACTGAAGCTTTCTTT. Translating gives CSVVQGGPTEAFF.

This clonotype was seen a single time. Here the CDR3 reads CSASQGLNQPQHF. As DNA, the CDR3 is TGCAGTGCTAGTCAGGGCCTCAATCAGCCCCAGCATTTT. The chain employs TRBV20-1 and TRBJ1-5, with D possibly TRBD1 on 5 matching bases. The length of the CDR3 is 13 residues. V lost 3 bases and J lost 3, with 9 bases in between. Looked up from germline, CDR1 is DFQATT and CDR2 is SNEGSKA (reference sequence).

This chain connects TRBV4-3 to TRBJ2-3; 9 nucleotides agree with TRBD1. J gave up 3 bases and V 0 bases, and 4 bases lay outside the gene matches. This CDR3 is 16 amino acids long. Germline-derived CDR1 and CDR2 are LGHNA and YSLEER. For the CDR3, the DNA is TGCGCCAGCAGCCAAGAAATCGGGACAGGGACAGATACGCAGTATTTT. Its protein is CASSQEIGTGTDTQYF.

This chain uses TRBV19 with TRBJ2-7, with D perhaps matching TRBD2 (6 bases). Germline assignment: CDR1 LNHDA and CDR2 SQIVND (reference sequence). The CDR3 has 14 amino acids. Trimming cost V 3 bases and J 2 bases, with 11 bases left between them. CDR3 sequence reads: CASSINPGAYEQYF. The CDR3 nucleotides read TGTGCCAGTAGTATTAACCCGGGGGCCTACGAGCAGTACTTC.

This clonotype was found a few times. The gene calls are TRBV7-2 and TRBJ2-7; TRBD1 agrees at 7 bases. Trimming took 5 bases from V and 0 from J; bases not matched to a gene: 4. This CDR3 contains 14 residues. Germline CDR1 is SGHTA and CDR2 is FQGNSA. The CDR3: CASSADRASYEQYF. The CDR3 region has the DNA TGTGCCAGCAGCGCTGACAGGGCCTCCTACGAGCAGTACTTC.

This clonotype came up a few times. This chain links TRBV5-1 with TRBJ2-7, with D perhaps TRBD1 (6 bases). The CDR3 sequence is 14 residues long. The germline V gene encodes CDR1 SGHRS and CDR2 YFSETQ. The V end was cut by 5 bases, the J end by 1 base, with 13 bases between. CDR3 loop: CASSAGTHSYEQYF. The CDR3 DNA sequence: TGCGCCAGCAGTGCCGGGACACATTCCTACGAGCAGTACTTC. Together with reference TRBV5-1 and TRBJ2-7, the CDR3 gives the full variable domain: KAGVTQTPRYLIKTRGQQVTLSCSPISGHRSVSWYQQTPGQGLQFLFEYFSETQRNKGNFPGRFSGRQFSNSRSEMNVSTLELGDSALYLCASSAGTHSYEQYFGPGTRLTVT.